This T cell receptor (beta chain) is from a study of T-cell reconstitution after alpha-beta-depleted transplantation in children. The CDR3 consists of 16 residues. CDR1 MDHEN and CDR2 SYDVKM come from the germline V gene. The V gene lost 3 bases and the J gene lost 0 bases, with 12 bases spanning the gap. As it was prepared, the TCRbeta library received unique molecular identifiers. TCRdb independently ran MiXCR on the PCR reads; one entry per CDR3 protein. This table holds fewer than 500,000 distinct CDR3 sequences, 43% found once. This TCR came from a girl aged 2 to 9 with aplastic anemia, due to receive a stem cell transplant. The sample in question was PBMCs, obtained before TCRalphabeta/CD19-depleted stem cell transplant. This chain links TRBV28 with TRBJ1-3; D is uncertain. In DNA form, the CDR3 reads TGTGCCAGCAGTTTGGGTGACCGAATCTCTGGAAACACCATATATTTT. This translates into CASSLGDRISGNTIYF.